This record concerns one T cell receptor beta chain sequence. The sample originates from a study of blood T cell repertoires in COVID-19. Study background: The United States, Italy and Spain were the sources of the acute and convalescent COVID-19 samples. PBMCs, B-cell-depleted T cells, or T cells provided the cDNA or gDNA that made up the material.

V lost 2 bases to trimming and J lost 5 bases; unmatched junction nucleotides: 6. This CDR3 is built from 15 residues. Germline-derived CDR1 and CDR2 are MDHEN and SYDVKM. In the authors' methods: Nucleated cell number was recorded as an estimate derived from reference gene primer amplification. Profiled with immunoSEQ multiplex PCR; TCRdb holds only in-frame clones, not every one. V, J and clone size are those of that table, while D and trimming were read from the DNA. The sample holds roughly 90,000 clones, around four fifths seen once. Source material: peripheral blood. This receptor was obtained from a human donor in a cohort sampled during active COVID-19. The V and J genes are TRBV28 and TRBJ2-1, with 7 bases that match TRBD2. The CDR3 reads CASSLAGVPNNEQFF. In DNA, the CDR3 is TGTGCCAGCAGTTTAGCGGGAGTACCAAACAATGAGCAGTTCTTC. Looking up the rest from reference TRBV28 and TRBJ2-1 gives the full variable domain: DVKVTQSSRYLVKRTGEKVFLECVQDMDHENMFWYRQDPGLGLRLIYFSYDVKMKEKGDIPEGYSVSREKKERFSLILESASTNQTSMYLCASSLAGVPNNEQFFGPGTRLTVL.